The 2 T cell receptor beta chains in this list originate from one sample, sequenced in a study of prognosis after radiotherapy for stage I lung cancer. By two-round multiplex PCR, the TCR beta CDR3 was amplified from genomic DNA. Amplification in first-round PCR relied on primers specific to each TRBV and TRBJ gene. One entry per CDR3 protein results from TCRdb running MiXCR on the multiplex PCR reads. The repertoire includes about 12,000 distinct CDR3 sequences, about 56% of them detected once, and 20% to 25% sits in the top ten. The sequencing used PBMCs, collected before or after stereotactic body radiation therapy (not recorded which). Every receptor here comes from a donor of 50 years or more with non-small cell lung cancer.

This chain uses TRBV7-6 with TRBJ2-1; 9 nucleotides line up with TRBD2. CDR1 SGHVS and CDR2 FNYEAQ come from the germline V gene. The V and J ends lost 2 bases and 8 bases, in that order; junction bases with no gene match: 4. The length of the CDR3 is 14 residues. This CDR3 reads CASSLTASGDEQFF. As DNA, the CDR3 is TGTGCCAGCAGCTTAACGGCTAGCGGGGATGAGCAGTTCTTC.

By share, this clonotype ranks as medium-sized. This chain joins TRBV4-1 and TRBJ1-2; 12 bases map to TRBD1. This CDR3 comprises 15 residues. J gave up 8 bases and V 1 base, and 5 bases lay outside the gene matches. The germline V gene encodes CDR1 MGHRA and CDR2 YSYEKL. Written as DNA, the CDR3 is TGCGCCAGCAGCCAAGTGGGACAGGGGGCAGAAGGCTACACCTTC. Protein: CASSQVGQGAEGYTF.